A single sample is the source of the 14 T cell receptor beta chains below, sequenced in a study of cytomegalovirus exposure and HLA in healthy donors. Profiling relied on immunoSEQ multiplex PCR, and the TCRdb table lists in-frame clones only, not all of them. The sample records 150,000 to 200,000 clones, roughly 84% being singletons. The material sequenced was PBMCs. All receptors derive from a man aged 25 to 40 in good health and CMV-seropositive.

The gene calls are TRBV4-1 and TRBJ1-3; tentatively, D is TRBD1 (6 bases). This CDR3 is built from 17 residues. Germline V CDR1 and CDR2: MGHRA, YSYEKL. V was clipped by 0 bases and J by 4 bases, with 16 bases between them. The CDR3 spells CASSQDREGVPGNTIYF. CDR3 sequence (DNA): TGCGCCAGCAGCCAAGATCGAGAGGGGGTTCCGGGAAACACCATATATTTT.

The chain uses TRBV7-6 and TRBJ2-3; possible D gene TRBD1, 5 bases. The V gene lost 5 bases and the J gene lost 0 bases, with 18 bases spanning the gap. CDR1 and CDR2 from the germline V gene are SGHVS and FNYEAQ. The CDR3 loop spans 17 amino acids. The CDR3 loop reads CASSRPYQGISTDTQYF. CDR3 sequence (DNA): TGTGCCAGCAGCCGACCGTATCAGGGCATCAGCACAGATACGCAGTATTTT.

This chain joins TRBV6-4 and TRBJ2-3; 7 bases match TRBD2. Germline CDR1 and CDR2: MRHNA and SNTAGT. J was trimmed by 4 bases and V by 3 bases; bases with no gene match: 16. There are 18 residues in the CDR3. This CDR3 reads CASSDPTPRAGVADTQYF. CDR3 coding DNA: TGTGCCAGCAGTGATCCAACTCCCAGGGCGGGAGTTGCAGATACGCAGTATTTT.

This chain connects TRBV5-4 to TRBJ2-3; 16 bases are a match to TRBD2. This CDR3 region has 19 residues. Germline V gene sequence: CDR1 SGHNT, CDR2 YYREEE (reference sequence). The V and J ends lost 4 bases and 0 bases, in that order; junction bases with no gene match: 8. The CDR3 is CASSGEGGLAGGSTDTQYF. CDR3 nucleotide sequence: TGTGCCAGCAGCGGAGAGGGGGGACTAGCGGGAGGGAGCACAGATACGCAGTATTTT.

V gene TRBV9 combines with J gene TRBJ2-3; D call uncertain. The CDR3 is made up of 14 amino acids. Trimming shortened V by 4 bases and J by 1 base, and 10 bases separated the two germline ends. The germline V gene has CDR1 SGDLS and CDR2 YYNGEE. Here the CDR3 DNA reads TGTGCCAGCAGCACTAATAAGGGCACAGATACGCAGTATTTT. This sequence encodes CASSTNKGTDTQYF. The whole variable domain, filled in from reference TRBV9 and TRBJ2-3, reads DSGVTQTPKHLITATGQRVTLRCSPRSGDLSVYWYQQSLDQGLQFLIQYYNGEERAKGNILERFSAQQFPDLHSELNLSSLELGDSALYFCASSTNKGTDTQYFGPGTRLTVL.

The rearrangement joins TRBV30 to TRBJ2-7; the D gene is possibly TRBD2 (5 bases). The CDR3 extends over 14 amino acids. The germline CDR1 and CDR2 sequences are GTSNPN and SVGIG (reference sequence). The CDR3 here is CALVGILGTYEQYF. CDR3 coding DNA: TGTGCTTTGGTCGGGATTCTGGGGACCTACGAGCAGTACTTC. Combining the CDR3 with reference TRBV30 and TRBJ2-7 gives the whole variable domain SQTIHQWPATLVQPVGSPLSLECTVEGTSNPNLYWYRQAAGRGLQLLFYSVGIGQISSEVPQNLSASRPQDRQFILSSKKLLLSDSGFYLCALVGILGTYEQYFGPGTRLTVT.

The CDR3 DNA reads TGTGCCTGGAACCTGGAGGCGGGCTCTTGGTCACCCCTCCACTTT. Its protein is CAWNLEAGSWSPLHF. The chain combines TRBV30 with TRBJ1-6; D remains ambiguous. The CDR3 is 15 residues long. CDR1 GTSNPN and CDR2 SVGIG come from the germline V gene (reference sequence). V dropped 4 bases and J dropped 10 bases, with 20 bases sitting between them.

V gene TRBV28 combines with J gene TRBJ2-2, with D perhaps matching TRBD2 (6 bases). This CDR3 region has 15 residues. The germline V and J ends were trimmed by 2 bases and 6 bases, with 13 bases remaining between them. Germline V lookup: CDR1 MDHEN, CDR2 SYDVKM. In DNA form, the CDR3 reads TGTGCCAGCAGTTTACCGGGGGAATTGCCCGGGGAGCTGTTTTTT. It translates to CASSLPGELPGELFF.

V gene TRBV25-1 combines with J gene TRBJ2-1; a weak D match, TRBD2 (5 bases). Germline V lookup: CDR1 MGHDK, CDR2 SYGVNS. The V gene lost 3 bases and the J gene lost 6 bases, with 12 bases spanning the gap. The CDR3 has 14 amino acids. The CDR3 loop is CASSEASSGNEQFF. DNA for the CDR3: TGTGCCAGCAGTGAGGCTAGCTCTGGCAATGAGCAGTTCTTC.

The J gene is TRBJ1-1, the V gene TRBV13; TRBD1 aligns across 12 bases. After removal of 2 bases from V and 4 bases from J, the junction contained 5 bases not matched to a gene. Germline-derived CDR1 and CDR2 are PRHDT and FYEKMQ (reference sequence). CDR3 length: 16 amino acids. The CDR3, as DNA: TGTGCCAGCAGCTTAAGGGGACAGGGGGCGACCACTGAAGCTTTCTTT. It is translated as CASSLRGQGATTEAFF. Full variable domain (rest looked up from reference TRBV13 and TRBJ1-1): AAGVIQSPRHLIKEKRETATLKCYPIPRHDTVYWYQQGPGQDPQFLISFYEKMQSDKGSIPDRFSAQQFSDYHSELNMSSLELGDSALYFCASSLRGQGATTEAFFGQGTRLTVV.

The chain is built from TRBV6-1 and TRBJ2-7; 7 bases align to TRBD1. V lost 6 bases, J lost 3 bases, and 14 bases stayed unmatched. CDR1 and CDR2 (germline): MNHNS, SASEGT. There are 16 residues in the CDR3. CDR3 in DNA: TGTGCCAGCAGGGAAAGTAGGTCGACAGGGTTCTACGAGCAGTACTTC. It is translated as CASRESRSTGFYEQYF.

This rearrangement joins TRBV9 to TRBJ2-7, with D possibly TRBD2 on 5 matching bases. CDR1 and CDR2 from the germline V gene are SGDLS and YYNGEE. Trimming took off 0 bases at V and 5 bases at J, with 9 bases between the two ends. The CDR3 runs to 13 residues. CDR3 DNA: TGTGCCAGCAGCGTAGACACGGGGAACGAGCAGTACTTC. Translation gives CASSVDTGNEQYF.

This clone was observed a few times. The chain recombines TRBV6-5 with TRBJ2-7; 10 positions agree with TRBD2. The CDR3 loop spans 15 amino acids. Germline V gene sequence: CDR1 MNHEY, CDR2 SVGAGI. Germline trimming cut 6 bases from V and 4 bases from J; bases unmatched to any gene: 9. In nucleotides, the CDR3 is TGTGCCAGCAGGCCGGGTAGCGGGAGGACGTACGAGCAGTACTTC. Encoded protein: CASRPGSGRTYEQYF.

The chain is built from TRBV28 and TRBJ2-1; 8 bases match TRBD2. V shed 4 bases and J 4 bases; nucleotides not matched to a gene: 9. The CDR3 runs 16 residues. Germline CDR1 reads MDHEN; CDR2 reads SYDVKM. CDR3 sequence reads: CASSSPGLGVYNEQFF. CDR3 nucleotides: TGTGCCAGCAGTTCCCCGGGACTAGGAGTTTACAATGAGCAGTTCTTC. Full variable domain (rest looked up from reference TRBV28 and TRBJ2-1): DVKVTQSSRYLVKRTGEKVFLECVQDMDHENMFWYRQDPGLGLRLIYFSYDVKMKEKGDIPEGYSVSREKKERFSLILESASTNQTSMYLCASSSPGLGVYNEQFFGPGTRLTVL.